This TCR beta chain was retrieved from a study of blood T cell repertoires in COVID-19. About the study: Both acute and convalescent COVID-19 samples were obtained from the United States, Italy and Spain. PBMCs, B-cell-depleted T cells, or T cells provided the cDNA or gDNA that made up the material.

The CDR3 totals 15 residues. Germline V gene data show CDR1 as SGHDT and CDR2 as YYEEEE. V was trimmed by 0 bases and J by 6 bases, leaving 13 bases between them. In the authors' methods: Reference gene primers were amplified, and this amplification served to estimate nucleated cell counts. Assay used: immunoSEQ multiplex PCR; TCRdb lists only in-frame clones, some missing. V and J calls and clone size are as listed in that table; D and trimming were resolved from the DNA. The sample carries 160,000 or so clones, 85% to 95% recorded once. The sample comprised peripheral blood. The receptor was derived from a woman in her fifties or sixties with COVID-19, enrolled during active disease. The rearrangement links TRBV5-6 to TRBJ1-5; the D gene is possibly TRBD1 (5 bases). The CDR3 region has the DNA TGTGCCAGCAGCTTGGAATCTACGGGGGGTCAGCCCCAGCATTTT. It specifies CASSLESTGGQPQHF.